The 18 T cell receptor beta chains reported below all come from one sample, sequenced in a study of PD-1 blockade in classical Hodgkin lymphoma. Following autologous stem cell transplantation, relapse occurred in every patient, and exposure to brentuximab vedotin varied. TCRdb's table, derived via immunoSEQ multiplex PCR, lists solely in-frame clones and lacks some. This sample has some 65,000 clones, with about 64% found just once. Sample: peripheral blood mononuclear cells (PBMCs), taken before the second cycle of nivolumab. The receptors come from a human donor with classical Hodgkin lymphoma.

J is TRBJ1-6 and V is TRBV28; 7 bases match TRBD1. Germline CDR1 MDHEN, CDR2 SYDVKM. V shed 5 bases, J shed 7 bases, and the junction held 14 bases outside the gene matches. This CDR3 spans 17 amino acids. The CDR3 protein is CASSPPRGGLRNSPLHF. CDR3 sequence (DNA): TGTGCCAGCAGTCCGCCGAGAGGGGGCTTGCGGAATTCACCCCTCCACTTT.

The J gene is TRBJ2-3, the V gene TRBV29-1, with 9 bases identical to TRBD1. The CDR3 consists of 14 residues. V was clipped by 7 bases and J by 0 bases; unmatched bases: 5. Germline V gives CDR1 SQVTM, CDR2 ANQGSEA. The CDR3 sequence: CSGGQGLSTDTQYF. The DNA for the CDR3 is TGCAGCGGGGGACAGGGACTAAGCACAGATACGCAGTATTTT.

The chain is built from TRBV2 and TRBJ1-1; D uncertain. The V and J ends lost 3 bases and 7 bases respectively, with 12 bases between them. Per the germline V gene, CDR1 is SNHLY and CDR2 is FYNNEI. The CDR3 is 13 residues long. CDR3: CASSDRGFGEAFF. In DNA form, the CDR3 reads TGTGCCAGCAGTGATCGGGGATTCGGTGAAGCTTTCTTT.

This clone has only a few counts. This rearrangement joins TRBV5-1 to TRBJ2-3; D might be TRBD1 or TRBD2, each matching 6 bases. V was clipped by 3 bases and J by 6 bases, with 11 bases between them. Germline CDR1 reads SGHRS; CDR2 reads YFSETQ. The CDR3 is made up of 13 amino acids. The chain's CDR3 is CASSSWGADTQYF. CDR3 bases: TGCGCCAGCAGCTCCTGGGGGGCGGATACGCAGTATTTT.

The genes are TRBV27 and TRBJ1-2; no reliable D call. The CDR3 runs to 11 residues. Germline values: CDR1 MNHEY, CDR2 SMNVEV (reference sequence). Between the trimmed V and J ends, which lost 6 bases and 6 bases, there was a span of 8 bases. The CDR3 loop reads CASSGPDGYTF. Here the CDR3 DNA reads TGTGCCAGCAGCGGCCCGGATGGCTACACCTTC.

This clone turned up a few times. The genes are TRBV5-5 and TRBJ2-2; 7 bases are a match to TRBD1. With V trimmed by 6 bases and J by 7 bases, 12 bases remained unmatched. The germline V gene encodes CDR1 SGHKS and CDR2 YYEKEE (reference sequence). The CDR3 length is 15 residues. The CDR3 region is CASTPPDRVNGELFF. In nucleotides, the CDR3 is TGTGCCAGCACCCCCCCCGACAGGGTGAACGGGGAGCTGTTTTTT.

The chain couples TRBV6-5 to TRBJ2-2; TRBD2 might be the D (5 bases). V gave up 0 bases and J gave up 7 bases, with 12 bases separating them. Germline CDR1 MNHEY, CDR2 SVGAGI. The CDR3 is 15 residues long. This CDR3 is CASSYSARGGGELFF. The DNA for the CDR3 is TGTGCCAGCAGTTACTCTGCCCGGGGTGGCGGGGAGCTGTTTTTT.

The chain uses TRBV14 and TRBJ2-1, with 9 bases identical to TRBD2. J lost 6 bases, V lost 8 bases, and 8 bases had no gene match. Per the germline V gene, CDR1 is SGHDN and CDR2 is FVKESK. The CDR3 is 14 residues long. The CDR3 loop is CASSRGGALNEQFF. DNA of the CDR3: TGTGCCAGCTCTCGCGGGGGGGCTCTCAATGAGCAGTTCTTC.

In this sample, this clone turned up once. V and J are TRBV30 and TRBJ2-7; perhaps TRBD1 as D (6 bases). The CDR3 has 14 residues. CDR1 GTSNPN and CDR2 SVGIG come from the germline V gene (reference sequence). Trimming stripped 4 bases from V and 7 bases from J, with 20 bases between. CDR3 region: CAWNPGRGSGEQYF. The CDR3 bases are TGTGCCTGGAACCCAGGCAGGGGCTCGGGGGAGCAGTACTTC.

This clone was seen repeatedly, ten times or more. J is TRBJ1-2 and V is TRBV6-5; 8 bases fit TRBD1. The V gene end was trimmed by 5 bases and the J gene end by 7 bases; junction bases not matched to a gene: 6. CDR1 is MNHEY and CDR2 is SVGAGI in the germline V gene. There are 13 residues in the CDR3. The CDR3 DNA reads as TGTGCCAGCAGTCTTGGACAGGGCCGTGGCTACACCTTC. Amino acids: CASSLGQGRGYTF.

In its sample, this clone was seen once. The chain recombines TRBV29-1 with TRBJ1-1; D remains ambiguous. Trimming left V 0 bases short and J 5 bases short, with 7 bases between. The germline V gene has CDR1 SQVTM and CDR2 ANQGSEA. This CDR3 contains 12 residues. DNA of the CDR3: TGCAGCGTTGAAGAGGGGTGGACTGAAGCTTTCTTT. As protein: CSVEEGWTEAFF. Supplemented by reference TRBV29-1 and TRBJ1-1, the full variable domain reads SAVISQKPSRDICQRGTSLTIQCQVDSQVTMMFWYRQQPGQSLTLIATANQGSEATYESGFVIDKFPISRPNLTFSTLTVSNMSPEDSSIYLCSVEEGWTEAFFGQGTRLTVV.

The chain carries TRBV5-6 and TRBJ2-5; D uncertain. The V gene's germline CDR1 is SGHDT and CDR2 YYEEEE. The ends were cut back, 3 bases at V and 5 bases at J, with 11 bases in the middle. The CDR3 has 13 amino acids. The CDR3 protein is CASSSVGWETQYF. CDR3 nucleotide sequence: TGTGCCAGCAGCTCGGTGGGTTGGGAGACCCAGTACTTC.

This clone appeared a single time. The chain joins TRBV6-5 to TRBJ2-7, with D hard to call. The CDR3 consists of 13 residues. V was cut by 6 bases and J by 4 bases, with 13 bases left in between. Germline V CDR1 and CDR2: MNHEY, SVGAGI. The CDR3 DNA follows: TGTGCCAGCAGGGAGAGTTCTGGTTACGAGCAGTACTTC. Translating it yields CASRESSGYEQYF.

For the CDR3, the DNA is TGCAGCGTAGATACGCAGTATTTT. This translates into CSVDTQYF. The chain couples TRBV29-1 to TRBJ2-3; the D is unclear. CDR1 SQVTM and CDR2 ANQGSEA come from the germline V gene. Deletions cut 6 bases from V and 5 bases from J, with 0 bases between. CDR3 length equals 8 residues.

The chain has TRBV9 and TRBJ1-3; possibly TRBD1 for D (6 bases). Germline assignment: CDR1 SGDLS and CDR2 YYNGEE. The CDR3 spans 18 residues. V dropped 1 base and J dropped 0 bases, with 17 bases sitting between them. CDR3 DNA sequence: TGTGCCAGCAGCGTATCAACCCAGGGGCGAAGCTCTGGAAACACCATATATTTT. Its protein product is CASSVSTQGRSSGNTIYF.

J is TRBJ2-7 and V is TRBV27, with a possible D match to TRBD1 (5 bases). V was pared by 3 bases and J by 1 base, with 16 bases between. Germline V lookup: CDR1 MNHEY, CDR2 SMNVEV (reference sequence). This CDR3 is 16 amino acids long. CDR3 bases: TGTGCCAGCAGTTTCGTCTCAGGGTCCCCATCCTACGAGCAGTACTTC. Translating it yields CASSFVSGSPSYEQYF.

The chain employs TRBV21-1 and TRBJ2-7; the DNA was not compared with TRBD2, the D call given in the table. TRBV21-1 is a listed pseudogene. The CDR3 has 17 residues. The CDR3 loop is CASSLAKRPSHPYEQYF. DNA of the CDR3: TGTGCCAGCAGCCTTGCCAAGAGGCCCTCCCACCCCTACGAGCAGTACTTC.

The genes are TRBV18 and TRBJ1-1; D ambiguous. The length of the CDR3 is 15 residues. Germline CDR1 and CDR2: KGHSH and LQKENI. The V and J ends lost 2 bases and 3 bases respectively, with 13 bases between them. CDR3 bases: TGTGCCAGCTCACCAAGTCCAGGTCCGGACACTGAAGCTTTCTTT. This gives the protein CASSPSPGPDTEAFF.